This TCR beta chain was sequenced for a study of blood T cells in healthy people across ages. Many counts were recorded for this clonotype. What it recognizes is unknown. Study-wide results and caveats: It was held that diversity estimates obtained from one million T cells represented underestimates.

Germline-derived CDR1 and CDR2 are SGHVS and FQNEAQ. J lost 8 bases, V lost 5 bases, and 5 bases had no gene match. This CDR3 has 13 amino acids. For the second PCR, which ran for roughly 6 to 12 cycles, a sample-barcoded 5' primer and a J-beta primer mix were used. TCRdb independently ran MiXCR on the 5' RACE reads; one entry per CDR3 protein. The data contain roughly 800,000 distinct CDR3 sequences, roughly 25% of them seen just once; the ten biggest clones take up 9.4%. These data were also reused for a study on T cells of mothers and their children.

The sequencing sample was made of blood. This clonotype was obtained from a boy between 10 and 17 years old in good health. The J gene is TRBJ2-1, the V gene TRBV7-8; 8 nucleotides align to TRBD1. CDR3 protein: CASSAGQVYEQFF. CDR3 nucleotides: TGTGCCAGCAGCGCGGGACAGGTCTATGAGCAGTTCTTC.